The sequence of this TCR beta chain was determined in a study of T-cell memory formation after mild COVID-19. Study summary: Largely, the TCR clusters proved donor specific. Findings of the study overall: Contracting clones from day 15 to 85 showed balanced CD4/CD8; later expanders favored CD4+. Those CD4+ clones that contracted were mainly in CM and EM (CD8+ ones in EMRA).

5'RACE with constant-segment primers yielded barcoded, UMI-tagged TCR alpha and TCR beta cDNA libraries. Each CDR3 protein is one row after TCRdb ran MiXCR on the 5' RACE reads. The sample yields more than 300,000 distinct CDR3 sequences, about an eighth seen once. This clonotype turned up a few times. Its specificity is not known. Sequenced sample: PBMCs or a T cell subset sorted from them (not recorded which). This clonotype was sampled from a man between 18 and 29 years old who had mild COVID-19 (a few samples of this study predate the infection). Cell type and time point are not known.

CDR3 in DNA: TGTGCCAGCAGCGCCACAGGCCCATGGAACTATGGCTACACCTTC. It is translated as CASSATGPWNYGYTF. The J gene is TRBJ1-2, the V gene TRBV7-8, with D possibly matching TRBD1 (5 bases). Germline lookup yields CDR1 SGHVS and CDR2 FQNEAQ. V dropped 5 bases and J dropped 2 bases, with 15 bases sitting between them. This CDR3 is built from 15 residues.